Described below is a single T cell receptor beta chain sequence and its context. This sample was included in a study of cytomegalovirus exposure and HLA in healthy donors. V was clipped by 4 bases and J by 5 bases; unmatched bases: 8. This CDR3 contains 14 residues. Germline assignment: CDR1 SGHDT and CDR2 YYEEEE. Profiled with immunoSEQ multiplex PCR; TCRdb holds only in-frame clones, not every one. The table lists some 150,000 clones, 86% of them singletons. The sequence was collected from a human donor in good health. V gene TRBV5-6 combines with J gene TRBJ1-2, with TRBD1 identical over 7 bases. The specimen was PBMCs. This CDR3 is CASSRTGGRYGYTF. The CDR3 DNA sequence: TGTGCCAGCAGCAGGACAGGCGGGCGGTATGGCTACACCTTC.